The sequence of this TCR beta chain was determined in a study of resident and recirculating memory T cells in vitiligo. Points from the study as a whole: Non-conserved TCRs across sites and patients suggested distinct clones per lesion.

Worth noting for this clone: The antigen remains undetermined.

Patients had received no treatment within the previous three months. Data came from immunoSEQ multiplex PCR; TCRdb stores just in-frame clones and leaves some out. The table has roughly 80,000 clones, about 90% seen once. Germline values: CDR1 MDHEN, CDR2 SYDVKM. The CDR3 is made up of 13 amino acids. The V end was cut by 5 bases, the J end by 4 bases, with 11 bases between. V usage is TRBV28 and J usage is TRBJ1-2; D possibly corresponds to TRBD1 (5 bases). Input material: blood. This clonotype was obtained from a male donor with vitiligo. DNA for the CDR3: TGTGCCAGCAGTCTCGGGGGGGTCTATGGCTACACCTTC. The encoded protein is CASSLGGVYGYTF.